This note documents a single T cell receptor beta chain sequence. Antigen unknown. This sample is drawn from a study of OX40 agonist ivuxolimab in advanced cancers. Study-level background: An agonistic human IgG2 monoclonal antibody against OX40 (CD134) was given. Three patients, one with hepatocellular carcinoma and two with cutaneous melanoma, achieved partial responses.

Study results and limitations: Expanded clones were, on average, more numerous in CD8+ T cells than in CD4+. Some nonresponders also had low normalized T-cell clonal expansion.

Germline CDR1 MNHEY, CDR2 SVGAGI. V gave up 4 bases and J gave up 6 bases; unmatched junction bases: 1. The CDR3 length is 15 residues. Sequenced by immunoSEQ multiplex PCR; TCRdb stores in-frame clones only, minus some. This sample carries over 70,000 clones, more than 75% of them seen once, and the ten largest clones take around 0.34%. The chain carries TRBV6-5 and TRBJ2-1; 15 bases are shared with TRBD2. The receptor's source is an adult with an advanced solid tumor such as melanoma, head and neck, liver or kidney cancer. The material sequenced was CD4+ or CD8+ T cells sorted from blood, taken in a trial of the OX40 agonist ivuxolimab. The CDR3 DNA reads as TGTGCCAGCAGTTTGGGACTAGCGGGAGGCAATGAGCAGTTCTTC. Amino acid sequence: CASSLGLAGGNEQFF.